This T cell receptor (beta chain) is from a study of Tregs in tolerant kidney transplant recipients. General study points: Some patients' samples used different primers over time, so nucleotide sequences weren't comparable.

This clone occurred once. What it recognizes is unknown. TCRdb keeps only in-frame clones here, not all; method: immunoSEQ multiplex PCR. The data contain tens of thousands of clones, over 85% of them singletons. Recipients received nonmyeloablative bone marrow transplants from related graft donors, with transient mixed chimerism. This CDR3 has 15 residues. The ends lost 2 bases at V and 4 bases at J; junction bases unmatched: 6. CDR1 and CDR2 (germline): MNHEY, SVGAGI. This receptor was identified in a human patient who received a combined kidney and bone marrow transplant. Some of the T cells may derive from the graft donor. This material consisted of CD4+ T cells from blood (PBMCs), taken 12 months after the transplant. This rearrangement joins TRBV6-5 to TRBJ2-7; the match to TRBD1 covers 9 bases. The CDR3 region is CASSYPTGGKYEQYF. CDR3 nucleotides: TGTGCCAGCAGTTACCCTACAGGGGGCAAGTACGAGCAGTACTTC.